This TCR beta chain was captured in a study of blood T cell repertoires in COVID-19. This clone was seen a single time. The CDR3 covers 17 residues. Trimming pared 1 base from V and 0 bases from J, leaving 13 bases between. CDR1 and CDR2 (germline): SGHTA, FQGNSA. Clones were read by immunoSEQ multiplex PCR, and TCRdb kept only the in-frame ones, dropping some. The table records around 100,000 clones, about 87% of them present only once. This chain uses TRBV7-2 with TRBJ1-3; TRBD1 is a possible D gene (6 bases). The TCR was taken from a man older than 75 with acute or convalescent COVID-19. The sample comprised peripheral blood. CDR3 sequence: CASSLGGHHLSGNTIYF. The CDR3 DNA reads TGTGCCAGCAGCTTAGGGGGGCACCACCTCTCTGGAAACACCATATATTTT.